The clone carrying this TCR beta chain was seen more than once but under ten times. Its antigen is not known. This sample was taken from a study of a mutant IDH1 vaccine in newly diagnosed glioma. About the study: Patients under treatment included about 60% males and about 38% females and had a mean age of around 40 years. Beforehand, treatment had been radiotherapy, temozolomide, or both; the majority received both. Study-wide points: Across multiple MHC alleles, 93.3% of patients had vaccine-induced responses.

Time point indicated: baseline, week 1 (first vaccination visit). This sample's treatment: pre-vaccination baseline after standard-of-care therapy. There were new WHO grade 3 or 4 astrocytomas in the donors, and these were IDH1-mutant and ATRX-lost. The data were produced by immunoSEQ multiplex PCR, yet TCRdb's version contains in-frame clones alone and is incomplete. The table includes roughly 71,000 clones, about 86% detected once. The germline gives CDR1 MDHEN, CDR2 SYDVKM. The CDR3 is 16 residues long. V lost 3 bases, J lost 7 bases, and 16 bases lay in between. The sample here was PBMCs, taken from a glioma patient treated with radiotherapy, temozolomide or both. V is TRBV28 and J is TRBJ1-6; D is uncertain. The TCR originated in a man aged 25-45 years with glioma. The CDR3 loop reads CASSLFSRRSNSPLHF. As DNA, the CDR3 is TGTGCCAGCAGTTTGTTCAGTAGGCGTTCCAATTCACCCCTCCACTTT.